This T cell receptor (beta chain) was identified in a study of blood T cells in healthy people across ages. This clonotype has only a few counts. The CDR3 runs to 13 residues. The V gene's germline CDR1 is MNHEY and CDR2 SMNVEV (reference sequence). Unmatched junction bases numbered 5, after V lost 9 bases and J lost 4 bases. With a J-beta primer mix and a sample-barcoded 5' primer, a second PCR ran about 6 to 11 cycles. TCRdb called the 5' RACE reads again in MiXCR, with one record for every CDR3 protein. The sample carries approximately 1.5 million distinct CDR3 sequences, around 35% recorded once. Sequencing was done on a sample of blood. The gene calls are TRBV27 and TRBJ2-3, with 9 nucleotides matching TRBD1. This TCR derives from a woman in her twenties or thirties in good health. The CDR3 region has the DNA TGTGCCAGTAGGGACAGGGTTGCAGATACGCAGTATTTT. It codes for CASRDRVADTQYF.